This TCR beta chain came from a study of blood T cell repertoires in COVID-19. Study overall: Both acute and convalescent COVID-19 samples were obtained from the United States, Italy and Spain.

Per the study methods: Reference gene primer amplification yielded estimated nucleated cell counts. The repertoire was sequenced with immunoSEQ multiplex PCR; TCRdb's copy has only in-frame clones and lacks some. V, J and clone size are those of that table, while D and trimming were read from the DNA. The sample consists of a few hundred thousand clones, about 90% of them appearing once. The germline V gene encodes CDR1 SGHRS and CDR2 YFSETQ. V trimming: 3 bases; J trimming: 7 bases; junction bases outside the gene matches: 3. This CDR3 comprises 12 residues. The cohort comprised adults aged 18 to 89 years residing in 20 to 25 US areas. Cohort allocation depended upon clinical history that participants reported.

Sequencing was carried out using PBMCs or T cells enriched from blood (not recorded which). The chain links TRBV5-1 to TRBJ1-2; 7 bases are shared with TRBD1. This clonotype was sampled from a woman younger than 35 with acute COVID-19. CDR3 in amino acids: CASSSTGSGYTF. The CDR3 coding sequence is TGCGCCAGCAGCTCGACAGGGTCTGGCTACACCTTC.